This T cell receptor beta chain is from a study of blood T cell repertoires in COVID-19. On the study more broadly: COVID-19 samples collected from the United States, Italy and Spain covered acute and convalescent phases. In each case, the material was cDNA or gDNA derived from T cells, B-cell-depleted T cells, or PBMCs.

Source study methods: From reference gene primer amplification, estimates of nucleated cell counts were derived. The data were produced by immunoSEQ multiplex PCR, yet TCRdb's version contains in-frame clones alone and is incomplete. V and J calls and clone size are copied from that table; D and trimming were computed from the DNA. The sample carries approximately 150,000 clones, roughly 84% recorded once. This CDR3 contains 13 residues. Germline V gene lookup returns CDR1 GTSNPN and CDR2 SVGIG (reference sequence). The V end lost 2 bases, the J end lost 0 bases, and 8 bases lay between the germline ends. This clone was seen only a few times.

Sequences were obtained from peripheral blood. This TCR derives from a man aged 65 to 79 with active or convalescent COVID-19. The chain employs TRBV30 and TRBJ2-7; no clear D gene. The DNA for the CDR3 is TGTGCCTGGAGTCAGGCGAGCTCCTACGAGCAGTACTTC. Its protein is CAWSQASSYEQYF.